The rows below give T cell receptor beta chains drawn from one sample of a study of identical twins. TCRdb reanalysed the 5' RACE reads using MiXCR and keeps one entry per CDR3 protein. This table holds about 920,000 distinct CDR3 sequences, 9% to 15% found once. These records were also assigned to another study, of yellow fever vaccine responses in identical twins.

The sample comprised PBMCs. The receptor source for this set is a woman between 18 and 29 years old in good health. CDR3s include the opening cysteine and the closing phenylalanine or tryptophan. The D gene is left open where the match is weak. Clone size is not always given. Where it is, it says once, few, many or a class for expanded clones.

V gene	clone size	J gene	D gene	CDR3 DNA	CDR3 protein
TRBV7-9	.	TRBJ2-7	.	TGTGCCAGCAGCCCCGACCGAGAGCAGAACGAGCAGTACTTC	CASSPDREQNEQYF
TRBV6-1	.	TRBJ2-7	TRBD2	TGTGCCAGCAATCCAGGGACTAGCGGCACCTACGAGCAGTACTTC	CASNPGTSGTYEQYF
TRBV5-1	few	TRBJ2-1	.	TGCGCCAGCAGCGCGCGGACTGGACTTCCCAATGAGCAGTTCTTC	CASSARTGLPNEQFF
TRBV29-1	few	TRBJ2-7	.	TGCAGCGTTGGGGGGGGCTGGGCCTACGAGCAGTACTTC	CSVGGGWAYEQYF
TRBV24-1	few	TRBJ2-5	TRBD2	TGTGCCACACAGGGCAGCGGGAGGGCCAGGGAGACCCAGTACTTC	CATQGSGRARETQYF
TRBV7-3	few	TRBJ2-3	.	TGTGCCAGCAGCTTAATCGGGAGCACAGATACGCAGTATTTT	CASSLIGSTDTQYF
TRBV11-3	.	TRBJ2-1	.	TGTGCCAGCAGCTTAGATCTAAGCTCGGGGAGAGGAAATGAGCAGTTCTTC	CASSLDLSSGRGNEQFF
TRBV4-2	.	TRBJ2-1	.	TGTGCCAGCAGCCAAGGGGTCAACAACCCCCACAATGAGCAGTTCTTC	CASSQGVNNPHNEQFF
TRBV27	many	TRBJ1-2	.	TGTGCCAGCAGTTTAGAAGGACCCTATGGCTACACCTTC	CASSLEGPYGYTF
TRBV12-3/TRBV12-4	.	TRBJ2-5	.	TGTGCCAGCGGTAGCAGGGCGGGGGAGACCCAGTACTTC	CASGSRAGETQYF
TRBV11-1	few	TRBJ2-1	TRBD2	TGTGCCAGCAGCGTACCGGGACTAGTCGTTGAGCAGTTCTTC	CASSVPGLVVEQFF
TRBV29-1	many	TRBJ2-1	TRBD1	TGCAGCGTTGAAAGGGACAGGGGGTCTGGGGAGCAGTTCTTC	CSVERDRGSGEQFF
TRBV12-3/TRBV12-4	many	TRBJ1-5	TRBD1	TGTGCCAGCAGTTTAACGACAGGGTCGGGGAATCAGCCCCAGCATTTT	CASSLTTGSGNQPQHF
TRBV20-1	.	TRBJ2-3	TRBD2	TGCAGTGCCCCTCTACTGCTCGGGACTAGCGGGGGGTCCACAGATACGCAGTATTTT	CSAPLLLGTSGGSTDTQYF
TRBV12-3/TRBV12-4	.	TRBJ2-7	TRBD1	TGTGCCAGCAGCCTTAGGTTGGGAAGGGGGCACGGCGAGCAGTACTTC	CASSLRLGRGHGEQYF
TRBV27	many	TRBJ2-3	.	TGTGCCAGCAGTTCCTCGGGTTATCCCACAGATACGCAGTATTTT	CASSSSGYPTDTQYF
TRBV18	few	TRBJ1-3	.	TGTGCCAGCTCACCACGAGCAGGGCCGGGCTCTGGAAACACCATATATTTT	CASSPRAGPGSGNTIYF
TRBV27	few	TRBJ2-7	.	TGTGCCAGCCGCAGAGCCGGGCCAGGGCTTTTCGAGCAGTACTTC	CASRRAGPGLFEQYF
TRBV28	few	TRBJ2-7	TRBD1	TGTGCCAGCAGACGACCGGGACAGGGGAGAGCCTACGAGCAGTACTTC	CASRRPGQGRAYEQYF
TRBV6-5	.	TRBJ2-6	.	TGTGCCAGCAGTTACTCGAGGGCAGGGACAGGGGCCAACGTCCTGACTTTC	CASSYSRAGTGANVLTF
TRBV20-1	few	TRBJ2-1	TRBD2	TGCAGTGCTAGAGCCCCTAGCGGTTACAATGAGCAGTTCTTC	CSARAPSGYNEQFF
TRBV20-1	.	TRBJ1-2	TRBD1	TGCAGTGCTAGAGATTTCAGGACAGGGGGTGGACCTAACTATGGCTACACCTTC	CSARDFRTGGGPNYGYTF